This TCR beta chain is from a study of blood T cells in healthy people across ages. Whole-study findings and limits: TCR beta diversity, measured per million T cells, fell in a roughly linear way with age.

Together with a sample-barcoded 5' primer, a J-beta primer mix was included in a second PCR lasting roughly 6 to 12 cycles. TCRdb re-called the 5' RACE reads with MiXCR, one entry per CDR3 protein. The sample records roughly 800,000 distinct CDR3 sequences, 58% being singletons. The sample, approximately 10 milliliters of peripheral blood, was drawn from each donor. As to this clonotype: What it binds is unknown.

The CDR3 contains 12 residues. Germline CDR1 SGHTA, CDR2 FQGNSA. Sequenced input: blood. The TCR sequence derives from a man aged 25 to 40 in good health. The chain combines TRBV7-2 with TRBJ2-7; either TRBD1 or TRBD2 may fit D (6 bases each). Gene TRBJ2-1 matches the end of the DNA better, so the J call may be wrong. For the CDR3, the DNA is TGTGCCAGCAGAGGGGGGTCCAATGAGCAGTTCTTC. It is translated as CASRGGSNEQFF.